This T cell receptor beta chain was captured in a study of shared clonotypes between healthy human individuals. Looked up from germline, CDR1 is SGHTA and CDR2 is FQGNSA. Trimming took off 6 bases at V and 4 bases at J, with 12 bases between the two ends. The CDR3 loop spans 13 amino acids. Assay: immunoSEQ multiplex PCR; the TCRdb copy retains only in-frame clones and omits some. The data show 2 million to 2.5 million clones, roughly 95% seen once. About this clone itself: Its specificity is unknown.

General observations from the study: Among the subsets, naive ones generally showed larger estimated richness than memory ones. Non-shared clonotypes had lower generation probabilities than clonotypes shared by all four sorted-subset donors.

The V call is TRBV7-2, the J call TRBJ2-5, with D perhaps matching TRBD1 (6 bases). Source material: naive CD4+ T cells sorted from blood. Subset reported: CD45RA+ positively selected. The clonotype was recovered from a young man in good health. The CDR3: CASSGRGGETQYF. DNA of the CDR3: TGTGCCAGCAGTGGGAGAGGGGGAGAGACCCAGTACTTC.